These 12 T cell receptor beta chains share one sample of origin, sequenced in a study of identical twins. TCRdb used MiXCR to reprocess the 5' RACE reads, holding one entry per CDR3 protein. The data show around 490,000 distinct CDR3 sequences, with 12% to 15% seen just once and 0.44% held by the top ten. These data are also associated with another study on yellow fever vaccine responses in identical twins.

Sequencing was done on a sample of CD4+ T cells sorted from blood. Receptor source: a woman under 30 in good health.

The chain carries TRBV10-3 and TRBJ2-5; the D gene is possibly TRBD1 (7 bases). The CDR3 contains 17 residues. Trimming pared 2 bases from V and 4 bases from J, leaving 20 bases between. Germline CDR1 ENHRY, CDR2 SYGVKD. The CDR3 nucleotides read TGTGCCATCAGTGAGCCGAAGATAGCCCAGGGGGGAGAGACCCAGTACTTC. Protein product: CAISEPKIAQGGETQYF.

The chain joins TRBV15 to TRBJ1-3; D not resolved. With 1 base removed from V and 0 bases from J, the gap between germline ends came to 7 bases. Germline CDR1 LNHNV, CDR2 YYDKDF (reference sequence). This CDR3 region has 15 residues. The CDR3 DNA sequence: TGTGCCACCAGCAGAGGCGGAATCTCTGGAAACACCATATATTTT. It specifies CATSRGGISGNTIYF.

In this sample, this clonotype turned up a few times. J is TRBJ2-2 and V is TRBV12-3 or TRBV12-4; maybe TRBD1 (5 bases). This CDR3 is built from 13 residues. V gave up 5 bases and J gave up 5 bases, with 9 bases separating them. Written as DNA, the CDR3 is TGTGCCAGCAGTACGACAGTAACCGGGGAGCTGTTTTTT. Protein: CASSTTVTGELFF.

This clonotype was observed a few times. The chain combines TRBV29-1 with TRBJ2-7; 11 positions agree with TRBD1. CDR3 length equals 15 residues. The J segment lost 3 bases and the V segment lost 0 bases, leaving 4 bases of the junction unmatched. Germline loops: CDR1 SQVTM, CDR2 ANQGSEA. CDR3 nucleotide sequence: TGCAGCGTTGAAGACCCCGGGACAGGGGGCTACGAGCAGTACTTC. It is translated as CSVEDPGTGGYEQYF.

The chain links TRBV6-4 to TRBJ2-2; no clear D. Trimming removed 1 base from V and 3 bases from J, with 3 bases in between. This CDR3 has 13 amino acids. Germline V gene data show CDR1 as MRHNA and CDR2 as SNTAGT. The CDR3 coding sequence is TGTGCCAGCAGTGACTTCTACACCGGGGAGCTGTTTTTT. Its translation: CASSDFYTGELFF.

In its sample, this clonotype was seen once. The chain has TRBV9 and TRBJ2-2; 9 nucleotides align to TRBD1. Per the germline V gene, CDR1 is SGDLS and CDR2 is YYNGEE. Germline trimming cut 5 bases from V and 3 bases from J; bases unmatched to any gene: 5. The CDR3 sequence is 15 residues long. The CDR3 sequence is CASSKQGADTGELFF. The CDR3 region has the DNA TGTGCCAGCAGTAAACAGGGGGCGGACACCGGGGAGCTGTTTTTT.

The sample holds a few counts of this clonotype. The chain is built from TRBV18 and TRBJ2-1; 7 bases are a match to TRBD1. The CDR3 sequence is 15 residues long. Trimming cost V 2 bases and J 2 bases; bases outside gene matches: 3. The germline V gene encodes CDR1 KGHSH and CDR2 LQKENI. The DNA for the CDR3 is TGTGCCAGCTCACCAGGACAGGTAACCTACAATGAGCAGTTCTTC. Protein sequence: CASSPGQVTYNEQFF.

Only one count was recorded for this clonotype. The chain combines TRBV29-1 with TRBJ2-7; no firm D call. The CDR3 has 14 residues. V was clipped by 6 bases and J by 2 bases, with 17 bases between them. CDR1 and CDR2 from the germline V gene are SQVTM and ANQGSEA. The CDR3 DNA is TGCAGCGTCGGAGTTTCAGCCAGTCCCTACGAGCAGTACTTC. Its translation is CSVGVSASPYEQYF.

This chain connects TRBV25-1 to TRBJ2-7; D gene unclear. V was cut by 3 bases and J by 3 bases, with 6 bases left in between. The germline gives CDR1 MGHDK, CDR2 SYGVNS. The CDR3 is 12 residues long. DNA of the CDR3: TGTGCCAGCAGTGATAGAAACTACGAGCAGTACTTC. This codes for CASSDRNYEQYF.

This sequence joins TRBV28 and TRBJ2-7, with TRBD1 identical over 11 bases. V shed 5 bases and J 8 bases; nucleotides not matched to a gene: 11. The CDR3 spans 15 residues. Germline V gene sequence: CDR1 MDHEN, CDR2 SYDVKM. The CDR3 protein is CASSPPGTGGIKQYV. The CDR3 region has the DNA TGTGCCAGCAGTCCTCCCGGGACAGGGGGTATTAAGCAGTACGTC.

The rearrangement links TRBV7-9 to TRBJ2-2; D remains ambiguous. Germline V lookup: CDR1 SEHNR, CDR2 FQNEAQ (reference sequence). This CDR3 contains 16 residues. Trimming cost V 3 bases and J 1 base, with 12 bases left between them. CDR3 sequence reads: CASSFSAAVNTGELFF. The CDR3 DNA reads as TGTGCCAGCAGCTTTTCTGCGGCCGTGAACACCGGGGAGCTGTTTTTT.

The CDR3 loop reads CASSQVVGTISYNEQFF. As DNA, the CDR3 is TGTGCCAGCAGCCAAGTTGTTGGGACTATCTCCTACAATGAGCAGTTCTTC. The chain uses TRBV4-2 and TRBJ2-1; 7 nucleotides agree with TRBD2. The V and J ends lost 1 base and 0 bases, in that order; junction bases with no gene match: 6. Germline values: CDR1 LGHNA, CDR2 YNFKEQ. The CDR3 runs 17 residues.